The present T cell receptor (beta chain) was sequenced within a study of cytomegalovirus exposure and HLA in healthy donors (dated by TCRdb to about 2017). Study-wide context: A later analysis indicated that the 120 or so validation repertoires were generated on the platform also employed for the roughly 650 repertoires of the first cohort. The study was designed to test whether signatures of past pathogen exposure could be identified by cataloging public T cell receptors. Besides the first cohort of 500 to 700 subjects, a separate validation cohort made up of around 120 different subjects was used. The study combined high-throughput TCR immunosequencing, statistical association of individual TCRs with disease status, and machine learning to predict cytomegalovirus infection status. Findings and caveats that apply to the study as a whole: While some public TCRs were present in many individuals, most TCR sequences turned up only very rarely across donors. The study listed approximately 160 TCR beta chains as associated with cytomegalovirus. In both the original and validation cohorts, the classifier was reported to diagnose cytomegalovirus status with high specificity and sensitivity. It was suggested by the authors that the approach could potentially be generalized to other disease states and immunological phenotypes. In vitro tests confirmed that a few of the cytomegalovirus-associated TCR beta chains recognize cytomegalovirus antigens. In a later analysis, TCRs clustered in the first cohort were found to also tend to co-occur in the 120 or so validation repertoires, with roughly 93% of cluster scores above 0. A later analysis had no HLA typing for the validation cohort, so co-occurrence there was scored across all 130 or so repertoires.

Trimming takes 3 bases off V and 7 bases off J; junction bases not matched to a gene: 9. Including cysteine and phenylalanine, the CDR3 has 16 amino acids. Only the CDR3 DNA stays, 48 bases, in frame from base 1. The germline V gene gives CDR1 as SGHVS and CDR2 as FQNEAQ. The receptor library was made with the immunoSEQ multiplex PCR assay. In the source study's methods: A statistical classification framework was developed to diagnose cytomegalovirus status using the catalog of TCR beta chain sequences. TCRdb retrieved this table from immuneACCESS and kept in-frame rearrangements only. Not all clones are present; in checked studies, unresolved V genes account for under half, and no reason is known for the remainder. Clone size and the V and J calls come from that table; the DNA yielded D and trimming. Counted in this sample were roughly 140,000 clones; 85% to 90% of them appeared once. Of the sample, more than 2.5% is held by the ten largest clones.

Donors formed part of the validation cohort, which comprised over a hundred subjects and was distinct from the first cohort of under 800 subjects. On this clone: Its specific antigen is unknown. Base qualities are not recorded, but no much larger clone differs from it by a single base.

The sequence was collected from a woman aged 18-29 years in good health and CMV-seropositive. Sample: PBMCs. The V gene is TRBV7-8 and the J gene is TRBJ1-4; TRBD1 aligns with 9 central bases. The CDR3 region reads CASSFSTGGISEKLFF. The sequenced DNA: TGTGCCAGCAGCTTTTCCACAGGGGGCATCAGTGAAAAACTGTTTTTT.